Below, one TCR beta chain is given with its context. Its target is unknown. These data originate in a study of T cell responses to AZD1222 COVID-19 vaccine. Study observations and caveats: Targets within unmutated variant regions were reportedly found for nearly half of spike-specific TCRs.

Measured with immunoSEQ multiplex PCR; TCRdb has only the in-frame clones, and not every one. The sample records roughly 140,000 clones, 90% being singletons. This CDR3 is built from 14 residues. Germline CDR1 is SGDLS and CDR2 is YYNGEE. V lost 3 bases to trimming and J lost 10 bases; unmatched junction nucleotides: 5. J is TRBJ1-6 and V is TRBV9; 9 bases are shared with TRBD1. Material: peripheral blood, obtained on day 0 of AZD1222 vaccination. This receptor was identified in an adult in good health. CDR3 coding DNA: TGTGCCAGCAGCGAAGGACAGGGGACCTCACCCCTCCACTTT. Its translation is CASSEGQGTSPLHF.